Below, 19 T cell receptor beta chains from the same sample are listed, as sequenced in a study of patients and donors after allogeneic stem cell transplantation. TCRdb ran MiXCR on the RT-PCR reads and lists one entry per CDR3 protein. The sample consists of roughly 880,000 distinct CDR3 sequences, 15% to 20% of them appearing once. The sample taken for sequencing was blood, either unsorted or a sorted T cell fraction (not recorded which). The origin of the receptors is a human donor who was either an allogeneic HSCT recipient or a stem cell or donor lymphocyte infusion donor (not recorded which). It is not recorded whose cells these are; they may come from a transplant donor.

This clonotype was found many times. CDR3 sequence reads: CSVGRAGYNEQFF. CDR3 sequence (DNA): TGCAGCGTTGGCAGGGCGGGTTACAATGAGCAGTTCTTC. The rearrangement links TRBV29-1 to TRBJ2-1; D could derive from TRBD1 or TRBD2 (5 bases each). There are 13 residues in the CDR3. V dropped 4 bases and J dropped 4 bases, with 11 bases sitting between them. Germline loops: CDR1 SQVTM, CDR2 ANQGSEA.

This clonotype turned up a few times. The J gene is TRBJ2-7, the V gene TRBV10-3, with TRBD2 as a possible D gene (6 bases). V lost 6 bases to trimming and J lost 5 bases, with 14 bases between them. CDR1 ENHRY and CDR2 SYGVKD come from the germline V gene. The CDR3 is 13 amino acids. CDR3 DNA sequence: TGTGCCATCAGACGAGCGGAGGGGCACGAGCAGTACTTC. This gives the protein CAIRRAEGHEQYF.

This clonotype was observed a handful of times. The gene calls are TRBV5-1 and TRBJ1-4; D call uncertain. There are 12 residues in the CDR3. The germline CDR1 and CDR2 sequences are SGHRS and YFSETQ. V lost 4 bases, J lost 8 bases, and 9 bases lay in between. In DNA form, the CDR3 reads TGCGCCAGCAGCCTAGAGGACGAAAAACTGTTTTTT. Protein sequence: CASSLEDEKLFF.

The sample holds a few counts of this clonotype. The genes are TRBV28 and TRBJ2-1; tentatively, D is TRBD2 (6 bases). The germline V and J ends were trimmed by 8 bases and 2 bases, with 19 bases remaining between them. This CDR3 is built from 16 residues. Per the germline V gene, CDR1 is MDHEN and CDR2 is SYDVKM. The CDR3 sequence: CASLPTGLEPYNEQFF. CDR3 bases: TGTGCCAGCCTGCCCACGGGACTGGAACCCTACAATGAGCAGTTCTTC. The full variable domain, completed using reference TRBV28 and TRBJ2-1, is DVKVTQSSRYLVKRTGEKVFLECVQDMDHENMFWYRQDPGLGLRLIYFSYDVKMKEKGDIPEGYSVSREKKERFSLILESASTNQTSMYLCASLPTGLEPYNEQFFGPGTRLTVL.

This chain connects TRBV6-2 or TRBV6-3 to TRBJ1-1; no reliable D call. Trimming took off 5 bases at V and 5 bases at J, with 9 bases between the two ends. The CDR3 consists of 12 residues. Germline-derived CDR1 and CDR2 are MNHEY and SVGEGT. The CDR3 is CASSQRETEAFF. The DNA for the CDR3 is TGTGCCAGCAGTCAGAGGGAAACTGAAGCTTTCTTT.

This rearrangement joins TRBV6-2 or TRBV6-3 to TRBJ2-7; 9 bases match TRBD2. J lost 5 bases, V lost 4 bases, and 3 bases had no gene match. There are 13 residues in the CDR3. CDR1 and CDR2 (germline): MNHEY, SVGEGT. This CDR3 reads CASSLAGENEQYF. CDR3 DNA: TGTGCCAGCAGTTTAGCGGGAGAGAACGAGCAGTACTTC.

This chain connects TRBV29-1 to TRBJ2-3; 8 bases are a match to TRBD1. CDR1 and CDR2 (germline): SQVTM, ANQGSEA. The CDR3 has 14 amino acids. The ends lost 7 bases at V and 3 bases at J; junction bases unmatched: 9. The chain's CDR3 is CSGRQGIGTDTQYF. Written as DNA, the CDR3 is TGCAGCGGGCGACAGGGGATCGGGACAGATACGCAGTATTTT.

The chain combines TRBV2 with TRBJ1-2; the D is unclear. V dropped 4 bases and J dropped 1 base, with 19 bases sitting between them. This CDR3 spans 17 amino acids. Germline values: CDR1 SNHLY, CDR2 FYNNEI. The CDR3 DNA sequence: TGTGCCAGCAGTGTAAGGCACAGTTCTCTGGTTAACTATGGCTACACCTTC. Its translation: CASSVRHSSLVNYGYTF.

This clonotype was counted at least ten times. V is TRBV3-1 and J is TRBJ1-1, with D uncertain. V gave up 11 bases and J gave up 8 bases, with 12 bases separating them. CDR1 and CDR2 from the germline V gene are LGHDT and YNNKEL (reference sequence). CDR3 size: 10 residues. The CDR3 region is CASWAGEAFF. Written as DNA, the CDR3 is TGTGCCTCATGGGCAGGAGAAGCTTTCTTT.

This clonotype occurred a few times. The genes are TRBV19 and TRBJ2-1; no firm D call. The ends were cut back, 3 bases at V and 0 bases at J, with 6 bases in the middle. This CDR3 contains 14 residues. The germline V gene encodes CDR1 LNHDA and CDR2 SQIVND (reference sequence). CDR3 bases: TGTGCCAGTAGTATTCAAGGCTCCTACAATGAGCAGTTCTTC. It specifies CASSIQGSYNEQFF.

This clonotype was counted between two and nine times. This rearrangement joins TRBV4-2 to TRBJ1-2; D unresolved. Germline V gene data show CDR1 as LGHNA and CDR2 as YNFKEQ. CDR3 length equals 16 residues. V lost 0 bases to trimming and J lost 2 bases, with 13 bases between them. The CDR3 region is CASSQDTAGPNYGYTF. CDR3 DNA: TGTGCCAGCAGCCAAGACACGGCAGGACCGAACTATGGCTACACCTTC.

There are a few counts of this clonotype. The rearrangement uses TRBV25-1 and TRBJ1-5; D call uncertain. The germline V gene has CDR1 MGHDK and CDR2 SYGVNS. The ends were cut back, 9 bases at V and 2 bases at J, with 11 bases in the middle. This CDR3 spans 13 amino acids. CDR3 residues: CASGQTGNQPQHF. The CDR3 coding sequence is TGTGCCAGTGGTCAGACTGGCAATCAGCCCCAGCATTTT.

The genes are TRBV7-9 and TRBJ2-7; the D gene is possibly TRBD1 (6 bases). Germline V gene lookup returns CDR1 SEHNR and CDR2 FQNEAQ (reference sequence). This CDR3 contains 15 residues. V was shortened by 1 base and J by 5 bases, with 15 bases between the two germline ends. CDR3 sequence: CASSLVQGSTNEQYF. For the CDR3, the DNA is TGTGCCAGCAGCTTAGTGCAGGGGTCGACCAACGAGCAGTACTTC.

The chain carries TRBV27 and TRBJ2-7, with D tentatively TRBD2 (5 bases). V was pared by 5 bases and J by 0 bases, with 14 bases between. CDR1 is MNHEY and CDR2 is SMNVEV in the germline V gene (reference sequence). This CDR3 is built from 15 residues. The CDR3 bases are TGTGCCAGCAGTCCTCGTAGAGGGAGCTCCTACGAGCAGTACTTC. This translates into CASSPRRGSSYEQYF.

This clonotype was recorded many times. The chain employs TRBV12-3 or TRBV12-4 and TRBJ2-5; the D gene is possibly TRBD2 (5 bases). CDR3 length: 14 residues. The V end was cut by 6 bases, the J end by 3 bases, with 14 bases between. In DNA, the CDR3 is TGTGCCAGCAGCCCCGTGGATAGCGAAGAGACCCAGTACTTC. This codes for CASSPVDSEETQYF.

This chain joins TRBV20-1 and TRBJ2-3; 7 nucleotides line up with TRBD2. The CDR3 runs to 15 residues. The trim removed 3 bases at V and 4 bases at J, leaving 10 bases unmatched. Germline loops: CDR1 DFQATT, CDR2 SNEGSKA (reference sequence). CDR3 DNA sequence: TGCAGTGCTAGTATACGAGGCGGGAGCGCAGATACGCAGTATTTT. It is translated as CSASIRGGSADTQYF.

This clonotype was counted a few times. The chain has TRBV24-1 and TRBJ2-3; D might be TRBD2 (6 bases). Germline V gene data show CDR1 as KGHDR and CDR2 as SFDVKD. V gave up 3 bases and J gave up 6 bases, with 21 bases separating them. The CDR3 is made up of 17 amino acids. The CDR3 DNA reads as TGTGCCACCAGTGATCCCAGGATCCGGGACTCCTGGGATACGCAGTATTTT. It specifies CATSDPRIRDSWDTQYF.

The chain carries TRBV12-3 or TRBV12-4 and TRBJ1-5; 8 nucleotides align to TRBD1. With V trimmed by 6 bases and J by 4 bases, 5 bases remained unmatched. The CDR3 extends over 14 amino acids. For the CDR3, the DNA is TGTGCCAGCAGGACAGGGGTAGGGAATCAGCCCCAGCATTTT. It is translated as CASRTGVGNQPQHF.

This clonotype was detected only a few times. The chain is built from TRBV2 and TRBJ2-3, with D hard to call. Per the germline V gene, CDR1 is SNHLY and CDR2 is FYNNEI. The CDR3 contains 16 residues. V gave up 3 bases and J gave up 0 bases, with 13 bases separating them. CDR3 region: CASSDMAETSTDTQYF. CDR3 sequence (DNA): TGTGCCAGCAGTGATATGGCGGAGACTAGCACAGATACGCAGTATTTT.